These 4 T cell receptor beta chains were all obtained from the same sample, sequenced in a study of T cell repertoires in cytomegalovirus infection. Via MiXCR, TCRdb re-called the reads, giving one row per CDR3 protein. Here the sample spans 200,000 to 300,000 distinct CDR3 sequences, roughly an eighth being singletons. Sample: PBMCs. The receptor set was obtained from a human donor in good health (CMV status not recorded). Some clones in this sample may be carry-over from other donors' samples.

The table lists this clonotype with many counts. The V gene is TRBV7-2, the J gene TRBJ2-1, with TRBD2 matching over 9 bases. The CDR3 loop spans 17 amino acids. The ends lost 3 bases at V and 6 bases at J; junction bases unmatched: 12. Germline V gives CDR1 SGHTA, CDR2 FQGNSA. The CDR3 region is CASSLNGGRVLGNEQFF. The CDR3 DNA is TGTGCCAGCAGCTTGAACGGCGGGAGGGTCTTGGGCAATGAGCAGTTCTTC.

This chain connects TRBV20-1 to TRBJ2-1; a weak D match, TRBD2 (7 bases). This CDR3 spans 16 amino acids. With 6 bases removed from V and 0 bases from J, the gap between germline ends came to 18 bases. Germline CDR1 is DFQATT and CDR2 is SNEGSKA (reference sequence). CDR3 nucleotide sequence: TGCAGTGCCAGTACGCGGGGGCAAAGCTCCTACAATGAGCAGTTCTTC. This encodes CSASTRGQSSYNEQFF.

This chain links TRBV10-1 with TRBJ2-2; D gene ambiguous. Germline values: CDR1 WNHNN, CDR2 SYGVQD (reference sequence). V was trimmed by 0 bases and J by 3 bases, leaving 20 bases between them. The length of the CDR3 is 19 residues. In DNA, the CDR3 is TGCGCCAGCAGTGAGTCGAGACTGAGAGTCTTCGAGGACACCGGGGAGCTGTTTTTT. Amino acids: CASSESRLRVFEDTGELFF.

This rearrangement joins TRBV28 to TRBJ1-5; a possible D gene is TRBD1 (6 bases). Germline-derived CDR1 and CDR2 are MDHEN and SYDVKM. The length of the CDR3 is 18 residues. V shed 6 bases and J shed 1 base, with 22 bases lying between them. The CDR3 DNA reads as TGTGCCAGCAGCGACGCTGACAGGCGAACTATAAGCAATCAGCCCCAGCATTTT. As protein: CASSDADRRTISNQPQHF.